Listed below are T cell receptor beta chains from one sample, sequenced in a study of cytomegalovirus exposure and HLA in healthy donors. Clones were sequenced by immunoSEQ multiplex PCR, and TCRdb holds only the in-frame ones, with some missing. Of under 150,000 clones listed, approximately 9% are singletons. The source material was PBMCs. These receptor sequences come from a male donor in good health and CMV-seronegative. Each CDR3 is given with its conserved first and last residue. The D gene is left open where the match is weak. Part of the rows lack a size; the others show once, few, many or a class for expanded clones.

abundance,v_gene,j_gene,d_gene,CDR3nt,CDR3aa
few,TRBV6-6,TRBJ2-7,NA,TGTGCCAGCAGTTCCGGACAGTCCTACGAGCAGTACTTC,CASSSGQSYEQYF
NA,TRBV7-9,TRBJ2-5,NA,TGTGCCAGCAGCTCCCTTCTGTCAGGGGAGACCCAGTACTTC,CASSSLLSGETQYF
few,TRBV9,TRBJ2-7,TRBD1,TGTGCCAGCAGCCCCGGACAGGGGGTCCACGAGCAGTACTTC,CASSPGQGVHEQYF
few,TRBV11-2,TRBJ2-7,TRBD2,TGTGCCAGCAGCTTAGGATCTAGCGGGGGCTACGAGCAGTACTTC,CASSLGSSGGYEQYF
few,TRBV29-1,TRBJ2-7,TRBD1,TGCAGCGTTGCCAGACAGGGTGGTGAGCAGTACTTC,CSVARQGGEQYF
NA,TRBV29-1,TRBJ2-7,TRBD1,TGCAGCGTTGCAGGGACAGGGGCCTCTGGGGAGCAGTACTTC,CSVAGTGASGEQYF
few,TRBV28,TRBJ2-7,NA,TGTGCCAGCAGCCCCTTCGGGGGGCGGGGCTCCTACGAGCAGTACTTC,CASSPFGGRGSYEQYF
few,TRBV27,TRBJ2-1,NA,TGTGCCAGCAGTTTAGGCAGGGTAGTCTCCTACAATGAGCAGTTCTTC,CASSLGRVVSYNEQFF
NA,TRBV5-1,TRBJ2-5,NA,TGCGCCAGCAGAGTGACCGGGGTTTCGGAGACCCAGTACTTC,CASRVTGVSETQYF
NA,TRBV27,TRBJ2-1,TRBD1,TGTGCCAGCAGTGGCCGGGACAGTTCGAGGAATGAGCAGTTCTTC,CASSGRDSSRNEQFF
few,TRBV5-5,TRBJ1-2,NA,TGTGCCAGCAGCTTGCGTCAAAGCAACTATGGCTACACCTTC,CASSLRQSNYGYTF
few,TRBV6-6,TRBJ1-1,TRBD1,TGTGCCAGCAGTAACCGGGACAGGGTGAACACTGAAGCTTTCTTT,CASSNRDRVNTEAFF
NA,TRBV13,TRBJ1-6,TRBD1,TGTGCCAGCACGTCCCGGGACAGGGGTCATGCATTAAACTCACCCCTCCACTTT,CASTSRDRGHALNSPLHF
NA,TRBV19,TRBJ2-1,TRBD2,TGTGCCAGTGGGGCGGGAGGGGAGCAGTTCTTC,CASGAGGEQFF
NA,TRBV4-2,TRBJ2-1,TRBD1,TGTGCCAGCAGCGAAGGGGGGACAGGTCACTACAATGAGCAGTTCTTC,CASSEGGTGHYNEQFF
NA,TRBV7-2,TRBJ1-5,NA,TGTGCCAGCAGCCCCGGACAACTGATGGGCAATCAGCCCCAGCATTTT,CASSPGQLMGNQPQHF
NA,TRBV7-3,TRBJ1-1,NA,TGTGCCAGCAGCCTAGGGACTCTCATGAACACTGAAGCTTTCTTT,CASSLGTLMNTEAFF
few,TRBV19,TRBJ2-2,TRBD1,TGTGCCAGTAGTGAAGGGACAGCGAACACCGGGGAGCTGTTTTTT,CASSEGTANTGELFF
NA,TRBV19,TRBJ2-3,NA,TGTGCCACGTGGAATCCGGGCGGGGACCCCACGCAGTATTTT,CATWNPGGDPTQYF
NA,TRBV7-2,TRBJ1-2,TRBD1,TGTGCCAGCAGCTGGGACAGCAGAGAGGGCTACACCTTC,CASSWDSREGYTF
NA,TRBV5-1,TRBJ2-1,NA,TGCGCCAGCAGCTTGGTTCTTGTCAGCAGGACCTACAATGAGCAGTTCTTC,CASSLVLVSRTYNEQFF
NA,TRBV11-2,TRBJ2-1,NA,TGTGCCAGCAGCTTGGGGAGGACGGGAAACCATAACAATGAGCAGTTCTTC,CASSLGRTGNHNNEQFF
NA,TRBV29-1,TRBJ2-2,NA,TGCAGCGTTGGAGGGTTCACCGGGGAGCTGTTTTTT,CSVGGFTGELFF
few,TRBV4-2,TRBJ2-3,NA,TGTGCCAGCAGCCAAGAGGACAGTTACACAGATACGCAGTATTTT,CASSQEDSYTDTQYF
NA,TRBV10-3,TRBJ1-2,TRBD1,TGTGCCATCAGTGAACAGATCAGGGCAGGGGGCCATGGCTACACCTTC,CAISEQIRAGGHGYTF
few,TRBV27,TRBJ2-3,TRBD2,TGTGCCAGCAGTGGACCGGGACTAGCGGGAGAACCCCCTAGCACAGATACGCAGTATTTT,CASSGPGLAGEPPSTDTQYF
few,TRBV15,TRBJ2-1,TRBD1,TGTGCCACCAGCTCTAGAACCCCGGGACAGGGAAGCAATGAGCAGTTCTTC,CATSSRTPGQGSNEQFF
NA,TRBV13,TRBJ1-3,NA,TGTGCCAGCAGCTTAAGTATCCAGTTCGGAAACACCATATATTTT,CASSLSIQFGNTIYF
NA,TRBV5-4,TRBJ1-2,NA,TGTGCCAGCAGCTTGGCCGACAGTGTGGGCTACACCTTC,CASSLADSVGYTF
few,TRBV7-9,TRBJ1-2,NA,TGTGCCAGCAGCTTTCGGCCCGGCGGCTATGGCTACACCTTC,CASSFRPGGYGYTF
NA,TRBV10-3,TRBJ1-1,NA,TGTGCCATCACCCCAACAGGGCTGGACACTGAAGCTTTCTTT,CAITPTGLDTEAFF
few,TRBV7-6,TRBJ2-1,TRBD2,TGTGCCAGCAGCCACGGGAGGGCGGAAAGCAGGAATGAGCAGTTCTTC,CASSHGRAESRNEQFF
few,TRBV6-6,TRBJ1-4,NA,TGTGCCAGCAGCTCCCGGGCAGGGCGGAATGAAAAACTGTTTTTT,CASSSRAGRNEKLFF
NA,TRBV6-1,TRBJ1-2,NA,TGTGCCAGCAGTGAAGAAGCCGGCTATGGCTACACCTTC,CASSEEAGYGYTF
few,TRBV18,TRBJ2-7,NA,TGTGCCAGCTCCCCCCTCTCCTACGAGCAGTACTTC,CASSPLSYEQYF
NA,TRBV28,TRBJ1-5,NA,TGTGCCAGCACCTTCTGGAGGGGGGGTCAGCCCCAGCATTTT,CASTFWRGGQPQHF
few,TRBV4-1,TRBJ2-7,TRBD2,TGCGCCAGCAGCCAATCGGGACTAGCGGCCTACGAGCAGTACTTC,CASSQSGLAAYEQYF
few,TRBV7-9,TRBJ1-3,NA,TGTGCCAGCAGCTTTGGGGCCGGAAGCTCTGGAAACACCATATATTTT,CASSFGAGSSGNTIYF
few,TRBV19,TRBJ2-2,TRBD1,TGTGCCAGTAGTACCCTGACAGGGTTGGGCGGGGAGCTGTTTTTT,CASSTLTGLGGELFF
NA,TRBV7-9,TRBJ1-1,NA,TGTGCCAGCATCCCCCTAAGGGAGGGGAAACGGACTGAAGCTTTCTTT,CASIPLREGKRTEAFF
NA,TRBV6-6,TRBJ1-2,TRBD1,TGTGCCAGCAGTTCTGCCAGGGGGCACGAGGGCTACACCTTC,CASSSARGHEGYTF
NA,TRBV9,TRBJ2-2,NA,TGTGCCAGCAGCGTGGGGGGAGGCGGGAACACCGGGGAGCTGTTTTTT,CASSVGGGGNTGELFF
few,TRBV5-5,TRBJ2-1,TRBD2,TGTGCCAGCAGCTTGGGGCTAGCGGCCTACAATGAGCAGTTCTTC,CASSLGLAAYNEQFF
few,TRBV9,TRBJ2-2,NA,TGTGCCAGCAGCGTAGCAGGGTCCACCGGGGAGCTGTTTTTT,CASSVAGSTGELFF
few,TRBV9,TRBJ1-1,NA,TGTGCCAGCAGCCCTGGCGGGGGTGAAGCTTTCTTT,CASSPGGGEAFF
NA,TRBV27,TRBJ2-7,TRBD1,TGTGCCAGCAACGACCTGGGACAGACAAGGGAGCAGTACTTC,CASNDLGQTREQYF
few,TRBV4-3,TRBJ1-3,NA,TGCGCCAGCAGCCTCGACACAGGGTTCCTCAGTGGAAACACCATATATTTT,CASSLDTGFLSGNTIYF
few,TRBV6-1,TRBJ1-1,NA,TGTGCCACCCTTTTTGGCCAGGGGAACACTGAAGCTTTCTTT,CATLFGQGNTEAFF
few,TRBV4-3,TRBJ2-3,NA,TGCGCCAGCAGCCAAGTTCTAACAGGGAGTGGCACAGATACGCAGTATTTT,CASSQVLTGSGTDTQYF
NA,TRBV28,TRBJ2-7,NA,TGTGCCAGCAGTCCCTCGGGGAACTACGAGCAGTACTTC,CASSPSGNYEQYF
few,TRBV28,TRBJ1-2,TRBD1,TGTGCCAGCAGTTTGTCGCGGGACAGCCGATTCTATGGCTACACCTTC,CASSLSRDSRFYGYTF
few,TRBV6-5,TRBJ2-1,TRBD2,TGTGCCACCCGACTAGCGGGGGCCTCCTACAATGAGCAGTTCTTC,CATRLAGASYNEQFF
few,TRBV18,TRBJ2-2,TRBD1,TGTGCCAGCTCCAGTCGACAGGGCGCGAACACCGGGGAGCTGTTTTTT,CASSSRQGANTGELFF
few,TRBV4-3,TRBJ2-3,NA,TGCGCCAGCAGCCAAGATGTGGGCGGGGCCCACCCAGATACGCAGTATTTT,CASSQDVGGAHPDTQYF
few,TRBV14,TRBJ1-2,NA,TGTGCCAGCAGCCTTTTCGGAGAATTCTATGGCTACACCTTC,CASSLFGEFYGYTF
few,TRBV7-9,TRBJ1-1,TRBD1,TGTGCCAGCAGCCCCTTGGACAGGGGCCCCGTGGGAACTGAAGCTTTCTTT,CASSPLDRGPVGTEAFF
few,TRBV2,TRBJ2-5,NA,TGTGCCAGCAGTCTCGAAGAGACCCAGTACTTC,CASSLEETQYF
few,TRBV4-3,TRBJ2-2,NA,TGCGCCAGCAGCCAAGAAAGAACAGGGCTTAGCGGGGAGCTGTTTTTT,CASSQERTGLSGELFF
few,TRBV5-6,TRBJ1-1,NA,TGTGCCAGCAGCTTGGAGATAGTCCAGAACACTGAAGCTTTCTTT,CASSLEIVQNTEAFF
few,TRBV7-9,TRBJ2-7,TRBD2,TGTGCCAGCAGCTTTTCTATCACCGACGGGGGGGAGCAGTACTTC,CASSFSITDGGEQYF